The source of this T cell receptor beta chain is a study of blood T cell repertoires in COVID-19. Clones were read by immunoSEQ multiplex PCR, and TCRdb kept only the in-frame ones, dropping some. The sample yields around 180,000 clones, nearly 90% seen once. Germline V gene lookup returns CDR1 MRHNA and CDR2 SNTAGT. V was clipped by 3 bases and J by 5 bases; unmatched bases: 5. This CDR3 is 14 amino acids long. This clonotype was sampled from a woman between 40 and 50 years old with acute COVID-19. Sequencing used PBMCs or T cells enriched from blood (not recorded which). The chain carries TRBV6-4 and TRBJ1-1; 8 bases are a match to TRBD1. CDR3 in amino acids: CASSEQGAGTEAFF. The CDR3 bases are TGTGCCAGCAGTGAGCAGGGGGCAGGAACTGAAGCTTTCTTT.